The 14 T cell receptor beta chains below were found in one sample sequenced in a study of cytomegalovirus exposure and HLA in healthy donors. Primers included in the PCR were 60 Vbeta and 13 Jbeta primers. Data came from immunoSEQ multiplex PCR; TCRdb stores just in-frame clones and leaves some out. The table records about 160,000 clones, approximately 80% of them present only once. Sequenced: PBMCs. These TCRs come from a young man in good health and CMV-seropositive.

V and J are TRBV9 and TRBJ1-2; D is possibly TRBD1 (6 bases). Trimming pared 0 bases from V and 1 base from J, leaving 10 bases between. This CDR3 is built from 15 residues. Germline CDR1 and CDR2: SGDLS and YYNGEE. The chain's CDR3 is CASSVAAGDNYGYTF. The CDR3 DNA follows: TGTGCCAGCAGCGTAGCGGCAGGGGATAACTATGGCTACACCTTC.

This chain uses TRBV5-1 with TRBJ1-4, with D unclear. The germline CDR1 and CDR2 sequences are SGHRS and YFSETQ. This CDR3 has 15 residues. Trimming took off 1 base at V and 7 bases at J, with 14 bases between the two ends. The CDR3 region has the DNA TGCGCCAGCAGCTTGTCTCCGGGAGTGGGTGAAAAACTGTTTTTT. This translates into CASSLSPGVGEKLFF.

This chain connects TRBV5-1 to TRBJ2-2, with D unclear. Trimming took off 2 bases at V and 0 bases at J, with 11 bases between the two ends. Germline V lookup: CDR1 SGHRS, CDR2 YFSETQ. The CDR3 has 16 residues. The CDR3 sequence is CASSLLTTTNTGELFF. CDR3 DNA sequence: TGCGCCAGCAGCTTACTTACAACTACGAACACCGGGGAGCTGTTTTTT.

The sample holds a few counts of this clone. The chain employs TRBV7-3 and TRBJ2-1, with 9 positions matching TRBD2. Germline V lookup: CDR1 SGHTA, CDR2 FQGTGA. This CDR3 comprises 15 residues. The V and J ends lost 1 base and 9 bases, in that order; junction bases with no gene match: 7. The CDR3 DNA reads TGTGCCAGCAGCTTAAGGCGGGGGGGGACCAGTGAGCAGTTCTTC. Protein product: CASSLRRGGTSEQFF.

The J gene is TRBJ1-5, the V gene TRBV4-1, with TRBD1 matching over 11 bases. Germline CDR1 reads MGHRA; CDR2 reads YSYEKL. The CDR3 is 17 amino acids. V was pared by 0 bases and J by 7 bases, with 8 bases of the junction left unmatched. The CDR3 reads CASSQDVGTGGIQPQHF. The DNA of the CDR3 is TGCGCCAGCAGCCAAGACGTAGGGACAGGGGGGATCCAGCCCCAGCATTTT.

The genes are TRBV5-6 and TRBJ2-5, with 16 nucleotides matching TRBD2. This CDR3 is 18 amino acids long. The germline gives CDR1 SGHDT, CDR2 YYEEEE. Trimming removed 4 bases from V and 1 base from J; junction bases left unmatched: 7. The CDR3 nucleotides are TGTGCCAGCAGCAAGGGACTAGCGGGGGGGATACCCCAAGAGACCCAGTACTTC. It yields the protein CASSKGLAGGIPQETQYF.

J is TRBJ2-5 and V is TRBV13; D perhaps matches TRBD1 (6 bases). Trimming cost V 4 bases and J 3 bases, with 15 bases left between them. The CDR3 is made up of 15 amino acids. Germline CDR1 PRHDT, CDR2 FYEKMQ (reference sequence). The CDR3 DNA is TGTGCCAGCAGCTCTGGACAGCGCTACAAAGAGACCCAGTACTTC. This translates into CASSSGQRYKETQYF.

The rearrangement joins TRBV5-1 to TRBJ2-5; 8 bases line up with TRBD1. Germline CDR1 and CDR2: SGHRS and YFSETQ. The junction had 6 bases not matched to a gene; V was cut back by 3 bases and J by 5 bases. The CDR3 is made up of 14 amino acids. DNA for the CDR3: TGCGCCAGCAGCTCGGACAGGGAATATGAGACCCAGTACTTC. Protein: CASSSDREYETQYF.

The chain couples TRBV7-2 to TRBJ1-2; D gene unclear. The germline V gene encodes CDR1 SGHTA and CDR2 FQGNSA. Trimming removed 2 bases from V and 4 bases from J, with 5 bases in between. CDR3 length: 12 residues. This CDR3 reads CASSLTVYGYTF. In nucleotides, the CDR3 is TGTGCCAGCAGCTTAACTGTCTATGGCTACACCTTC.

The J gene is TRBJ2-7, the V gene TRBV5-5; D perhaps matches TRBD1 (5 bases). CDR1 is SGHKS, CDR2 YYEKEE, per germline (reference sequence). V shed 2 bases and J shed 5 bases, with 11 bases lying between them. CDR3 length: 13 residues. CDR3 sequence (DNA): TGTGCCAGCAGCTTCCAGGGTCAGCACGAGCAGTACTTC. It is translated as CASSFQGQHEQYF. Variable domain in full (rest from reference TRBV5-5 and TRBJ2-7): DAGVTQSPTHLIKTRGQQVTLRCSPISGHKSVSWYQQVLGQGPQFIFQYYEKEERGRGNFPDRFSARQFPNYSSELNVNALLLGDSALYLCASSFQGQHEQYFGPGTRLTVT.

This chain joins TRBV13 and TRBJ2-5; TRBD2 matches at 8 bases. CDR3 length: 14 residues. Germline trimming cut 6 bases from V and 5 bases from J; bases unmatched to any gene: 8. Germline CDR1 and CDR2: PRHDT and FYEKMQ (reference sequence). The CDR3 protein is CASRPGLGRETQYF. The CDR3 region has the DNA TGTGCCAGCAGACCGGGACTAGGTCGGGAGACCCAGTACTTC.

This clone was seen only a few times. The chain employs TRBV28 and TRBJ2-7, with D unclear. V lost 10 bases and J lost 4, with 14 bases in between. The CDR3 consists of 12 residues. CDR1 is MDHEN and CDR2 is SYDVKM in the germline V gene. CDR3 sequence: CAKRLAAYEQYF. The CDR3 coding sequence is TGTGCCAAGAGGCTCGCGGCATACGAGCAGTACTTC.

The V call is TRBV7-2, the J call TRBJ2-7; 7 bases agree with TRBD2. This CDR3 is built from 15 residues. Germline assignment: CDR1 SGHTA and CDR2 FQGNSA. V lost 4 bases to trimming and J lost 6 bases; unmatched junction nucleotides: 12. CDR3 in amino acids: CASSSSSGARGEQYF. CDR3 DNA sequence: TGTGCCAGCAGCTCCTCAAGCGGGGCTAGGGGCGAGCAGTACTTC.

This clone was observed once. The rearrangement uses TRBV4-1 and TRBJ1-1; possibly TRBD1 for D (5 bases). V was trimmed by 1 base and J by 4 bases, leaving 10 bases between them. The CDR3 has 14 residues. The V gene's germline CDR1 is MGHRA and CDR2 YSYEKL. CDR3 region: CASSQGPGSTEAFF. The CDR3 nucleotides read TGCGCCAGCAGCCAAGGCCCAGGGTCCACTGAAGCTTTCTTT.